A selection of T cell receptor beta chains follows, all from one sample in a study of blood T cell repertoires in COVID-19. Libraries were prepared by immunoSEQ multiplex PCR; TCRdb keeps only in-frame clonotypes and omits some of them. The table includes about 60,000 clones, 70% to 90% detected once. Input material: peripheral blood. These receptors were obtained from a woman in her sixties with active COVID-19. Each CDR3 is given with its conserved first and last residue. A D gene is named only where the DNA matches it firmly. Where a row states a size, it is once, few, many or the class of an expanded clone; other rows omit it.

CASSFDRAGNTIYF | TGTGCCAGCAGCTTCGACAGGGCTGGAAACACCATATATTTT | TRBD1 | - | 14 | TRBJ1-3 | TRBV11-2
CSVSGLAGTYEQYF | TGCAGCGTTTCGGGACTAGCGGGCACCTACGAGCAGTACTTC | TRBD2 | - | 14 | TRBJ2-7 | TRBV29-1
CASSQDGGVYGYTF | TGTGCCAGCAGTCAGGACGGAGGGGTCTATGGCTACACCTTC | - | - | 14 | TRBJ1-2 | TRBV7-3
CASSLTGVSGNTIYF | TGTGCCAGCAGTTTGACAGGCGTCTCTGGAAACACCATATATTTT | - | - | 15 | TRBJ1-3 | TRBV27
CSVRTRTSGGPGSYNEQFF | TGCAGCGTCCGAACCCGGACTAGCGGGGGGCCGGGCTCCTACAATGAGCAGTTCTTC | TRBD2 | - | 19 | TRBJ2-1 | TRBV29-1
CASSSPGGHTGELFF | TGCGCCAGCAGCTCCCCGGGGGGGCACACCGGGGAGCTGTTTTTT | TRBD2 | - | 15 | TRBJ2-2 | TRBV5-1
CASSRDTSTDTQYF | TGTGCCAGCAGCCGGGACACTAGCACAGATACGCAGTATTTT | - | - | 14 | TRBJ2-3 | TRBV7-3
CASSPGATDTQYF | TGTGCCAGCAGCCCAGGGGCCACAGATACGCAGTATTTT | - | - | 13 | TRBJ2-3 | TRBV6-4
CASSLPETQYF | TGTGCCAGCTCCCTCCCAGAGACCCAGTACTTC | - | once | 11 | TRBJ2-5 | TRBV7-2
CSVVQGQYEQYF | TGCAGCGTTGTCCAGGGGCAATACGAGCAGTACTTC | - | - | 12 | TRBJ2-7 | TRBV29-1
CASSSGLAGVGETQYF | TGCGCCAGCAGCTCGGGACTAGCGGGGGTAGGAGAGACCCAGTACTTC | TRBD2 | - | 16 | TRBJ2-5 | TRBV5-1
CASKGRDLRPQHF | TGTGCCAGCAAGGGGAGGGACCTGAGGCCCCAGCATTTT | - | few | 13 | TRBJ1-5 | TRBV2
CATSMLAYAGELFF | TGTGCCACCAGCATGCTAGCGTATGCCGGGGAGCTGTTTTTT | - | - | 14 | TRBJ2-2 | TRBV15
CASSVGGGGGPDTQYF | TGTGCCAGCAGCGTAGGAGGAGGAGGGGGCCCAGATACGCAGTATTTT | - | once | 16 | TRBJ2-3 | TRBV9
CASSTWTGGDNSPLHF | TGTGCCAGCAGCACCTGGACAGGGGGCGATAATTCACCCCTCCACTTT | TRBD1 | - | 16 | TRBJ1-6 | TRBV7-2
CASSASHSPGDGYTF | TGTGCCAGCAGCGCCAGCCATTCTCCGGGGGACGGCTACACCTTC | - | - | 15 | TRBJ1-2 | TRBV6-5
CSVDTGFNEQFF | TGCAGCGTAGATACAGGGTTCAATGAGCAGTTCTTC | - | - | 12 | TRBJ2-1 | TRBV29-1
CASSQTATTGADSYGYTF | TGTGCCAGCAGCCAAACCGCCACGACAGGGGCAGATTCATATGGCTACACCTTC | TRBD1 | - | 18 | TRBJ1-2 | TRBV4-2
CASSLTEGVRQFF | TGTGCCAGCAGCTTAACCGAGGGAGTGAGGCAGTTCTTC | - | - | 13 | TRBJ2-1 | TRBV7-3
CASSSQGSNQPQHF | TGTGCCAGCAGTAGCCAGGGGAGCAATCAGCCCCAGCATTTT | - | - | 14 | TRBJ1-5 | TRBV2
CASSPAGRNYGYTF | TGTGCCAGCAGTCCCGCAGGGAGGAATTATGGCTACACCTTC | - | - | 14 | TRBJ1-2 | TRBV6-6
CASREGWSGNTIYF | TGTGCCAGCAGGGAGGGTTGGTCTGGAAACACCATATATTTT | - | few | 14 | TRBJ1-3 | TRBV6-5
CASSVPGQGYGQPQHF | TGTGCCAGCAGCGTTCCGGGACAGGGATACGGTCAGCCCCAGCATTTT | TRBD1 | - | 16 | TRBJ1-5 | TRBV7-2
CASSNRRTVGTDTQYF | TGTGCCAGTAGTAACCGAAGGACAGTAGGCACAGATACGCAGTATTTT | - | - | 16 | TRBJ2-3 | TRBV19
CASSPPQGEYAEAFF | TGTGCCAGCTCACCACCACAGGGGGAGTACGCTGAAGCTTTCTTT | TRBD1 | - | 15 | TRBJ1-1 | TRBV18
CASSERGNRGSGTEAFF | TGCGCCAGCAGCGAAAGGGGGAATCGGGGCTCGGGGACTGAAGCTTTCTTT | - | once | 17 | TRBJ1-1 | TRBV4-1
CASSQRANTEAFF | TGTGCCAGCAGCCAGAGGGCGAACACTGAAGCTTTCTTT | - | few | 13 | TRBJ1-1 | TRBV3-1/TRBV3-2
CASPAGPHQETQYF | TGTGCCAGCCCCGCAGGGCCACACCAAGAGACCCAGTACTTC | - | - | 14 | TRBJ2-5 | TRBV6-5
CASSEGQLGLSSPLHF | TGTGCCAGCAGTGAAGGGCAGTTGGGGCTAAGTTCACCCCTCCACTTT | - | - | 16 | TRBJ1-6 | TRBV2
CASSYSQASSGNTIYF | TGTGCCAGCAGTTACTCACAGGCTAGCTCTGGAAACACCATATATTTT | - | - | 16 | TRBJ1-3 | TRBV6-6
CATSRDSGASYGYTF | TGTGCCACCAGCAGAGATTCAGGGGCGAGCTATGGCTACACCTTC | - | - | 15 | TRBJ1-2 | TRBV15
CASSSGTGLSSYEQYF | TGTGCCAGTAGCAGTGGGACAGGTTTGAGCTCCTACGAGCAGTACTTC | TRBD1 | - | 16 | TRBJ2-7 | TRBV19
CASSQEPGFGGELFF | TGCGCCAGCAGCCAAGAGCCGGGGTTTGGCGGGGAGCTGTTTTTT | - | - | 15 | TRBJ2-2 | TRBV4-1
CASSQDAGIVNSPLHF | TGCGCCAGCAGCCAAGATGCAGGGATCGTAAATTCACCCCTCCACTTT | - | - | 16 | TRBJ1-6 | TRBV4-3
CAIRPPGTGNTEAFF | TGTGCCATCCGGCCGCCCGGTACAGGGAACACTGAAGCTTTCTTT | - | - | 15 | TRBJ1-1 | TRBV10-3
CASKEGDLEAFF | TGTGCCAGCAAGGAAGGAGACCTCGAAGCTTTCTTT | - | - | 12 | TRBJ1-1 | TRBV12-3/TRBV12-4
CASSRPGTQEQSPTNEKLFF | TGCGCCAGCAGCCGACCTGGGACACAGGAACAGTCACCAACTAATGAAAAACTGTTTTTT | - | - | 20 | TRBJ1-4 | TRBV4-1
CASSFGQGISGNTIYF | TGTGCCAGCAGCTTCGGACAGGGGATCTCTGGAAACACCATATATTTT | TRBD1 | - | 16 | TRBJ1-3 | TRBV7-9
CASSYSTGGIHNEQFF | TGTGCCAGCAGTTACTCGACAGGGGGGATTCACAATGAGCAGTTCTTC | TRBD1 | - | 16 | TRBJ2-1 | TRBV6-2/TRBV6-3
CASSISGEEAFF | TGTGCCAGTAGTATAAGCGGAGAGGAAGCTTTCTTT | - | - | 12 | TRBJ1-1 | TRBV19
CASSLTGLQETQYF | TGTGCCAGCAGCTTAACAGGTCTCCAAGAGACCCAGTACTTC | - | - | 14 | TRBJ2-5 | TRBV7-2
CASSLRRLSTDTQYF | TGTGCCAGCAGCTTAAGACGACTCAGCACAGATACGCAGTATTTT | - | - | 15 | TRBJ2-3 | TRBV7-2
CASSYSVWANEQFF | TGTGCCAGCAGTTACTCGGTCTGGGCCAATGAGCAGTTCTTC | - | - | 14 | TRBJ2-1 | TRBV6-2/TRBV6-3
CASRTGGGQPQHF | TGTGCCAGCAGAACAGGGGGCGGTCAGCCCCAGCATTTT | TRBD1 | - | 13 | TRBJ1-5 | TRBV6-4
CASSSGQNSPLHF | TGTGCCAGCAGCTCGGGACAGAATTCACCCCTCCACTTT | TRBD1 | - | 13 | TRBJ1-6 | TRBV7-3
CASSFTVKDRNEQFF | TGTGCCAGCAGCTTTACAGTGAAAGACAGGAATGAGCAGTTCTTC | - | - | 15 | TRBJ2-1 | TRBV7-2
CASSVGQGRVAAFF | TGCGCCAGCAGCGTTGGACAGGGGAGGGTTGCAGCTTTCTTT | TRBD1 | - | 14 | TRBJ1-1 | TRBV5-1
CASSLAGGAGETQYF | TGTGCCAGCAGTCTCGCTGGAGGGGCCGGGGAGACCCAGTACTTC | - | - | 15 | TRBJ2-5 | TRBV2
CASSLVQNDEQYF | TGCGCCAGCAGCTTGGTACAGAACGACGAGCAGTACTTC | - | - | 13 | TRBJ2-7 | TRBV5-1
CASTPGNQETQYF | TGTGCCAGCACCCCGGGTAACCAAGAGACCCAGTACTTC | - | - | 13 | TRBJ2-5 | TRBV5-4
CASSLGASGELFF | TGTGCCAGCAGTTTGGGGGCGTCCGGGGAGCTGTTTTTT | - | - | 13 | TRBJ2-2 | TRBV27
CASSESVYEQYF | TGTGCCAGCAGTGAATCAGTCTACGAGCAGTACTTC | - | once | 12 | TRBJ2-7 | TRBV6-1
CASSLGPSGPRETQYF | TGTGCCAGCAGCTTAGGCCCCAGCGGGCCCCGAGAGACCCAGTACTTC | - | - | 16 | TRBJ2-5 | TRBV11-1
CASSVSSLAGAETQYF | TGTGCCAGCAGCGTTTCCTCACTAGCGGGGGCTGAGACCCAGTACTTC | TRBD2 | - | 16 | TRBJ2-5 | TRBV9
CASTASRGYNYGYTF | TGTGCCAGCACCGCCTCTCGCGGCTATAACTATGGCTACACCTTC | - | few | 15 | TRBJ1-2 | TRBV5-4
CASSLRLSPLHF | TGTGCCAGCAGCCTTAGACTCTCACCCCTCCACTTT | - | - | 12 | TRBJ1-6 | TRBV6-5
CASSPSSGGSSYNEQFF | TGTGCCAGCTCACCCTCCAGCGGGGGGAGCTCCTACAATGAGCAGTTCTTC | TRBD2 | - | 17 | TRBJ2-1 | TRBV18